This T cell receptor (beta chain) was captured in a study of blood T cell repertoires in COVID-19. Turning to the study itself: Researchers got acute and convalescent COVID-19 samples from the United States, Italy and Spain. Sample material is recorded as cDNA or gDNA derived from T cells, B-cell-depleted T cells, or PBMCs.

Authors' processing steps: The authors estimated nucleated cell counts from reference gene primer amplification. Using immunoSEQ multiplex PCR, the repertoire was profiled, and TCRdb retains in-frame clones only, with some absent. V and J calls and clone size are copied from that table; D and trimming were computed from the DNA. The sample lists about 280,000 clones, 75% to 85% occurring once. V lost 0 bases and J lost 2, with 9 bases in between. This CDR3 spans 16 amino acids. The germline V gene encodes CDR1 SGHDT and CDR2 YYEEEE. This rearrangement joins TRBV5-6 to TRBJ1-6, with a possible D match to TRBD1 (6 bases). Source material: peripheral blood. The sequence came from a man aged 50-60 years with active or convalescent COVID-19. CDR3 loop: CASSLVTGTYNSPLHF. The CDR3 nucleotides read TGTGCCAGCAGCTTGGTCACAGGGACCTATAATTCACCCCTCCACTTT.